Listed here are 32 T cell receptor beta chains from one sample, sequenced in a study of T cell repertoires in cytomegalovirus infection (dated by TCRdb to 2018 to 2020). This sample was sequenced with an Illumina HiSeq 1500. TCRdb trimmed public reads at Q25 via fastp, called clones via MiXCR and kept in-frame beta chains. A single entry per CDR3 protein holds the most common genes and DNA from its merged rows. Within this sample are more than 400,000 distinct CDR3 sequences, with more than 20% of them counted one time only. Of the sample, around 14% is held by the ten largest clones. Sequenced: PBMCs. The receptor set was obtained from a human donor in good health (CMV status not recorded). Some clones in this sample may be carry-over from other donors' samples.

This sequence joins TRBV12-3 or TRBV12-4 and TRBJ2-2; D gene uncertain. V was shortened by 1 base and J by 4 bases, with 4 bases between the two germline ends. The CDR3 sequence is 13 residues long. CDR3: CASSLEVTGELFF. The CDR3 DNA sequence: TGTGCCAGCAGTTTAGAGGTCACCGGGGAGCTGTTTTTT.

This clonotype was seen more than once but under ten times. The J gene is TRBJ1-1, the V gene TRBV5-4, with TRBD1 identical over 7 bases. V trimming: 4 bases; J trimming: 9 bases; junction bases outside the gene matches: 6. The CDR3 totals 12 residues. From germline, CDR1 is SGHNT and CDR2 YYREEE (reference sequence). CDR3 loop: CASSEGGFQAFF. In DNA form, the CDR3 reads TGTGCCAGCAGCGAAGGGGGCTTCCAAGCTTTCTTT.

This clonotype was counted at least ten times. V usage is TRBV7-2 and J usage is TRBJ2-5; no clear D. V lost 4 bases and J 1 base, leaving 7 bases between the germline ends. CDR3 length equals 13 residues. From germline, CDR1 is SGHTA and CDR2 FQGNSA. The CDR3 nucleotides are TGTGCCAGCAGCTATTCTACCCAAGAGACCCAGTACTTC. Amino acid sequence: CASSYSTQETQYF.

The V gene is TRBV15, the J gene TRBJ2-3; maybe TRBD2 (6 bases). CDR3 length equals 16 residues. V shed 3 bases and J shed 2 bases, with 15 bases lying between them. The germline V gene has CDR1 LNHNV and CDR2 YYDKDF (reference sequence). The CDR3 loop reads CATSRGLAVNTDTQYF. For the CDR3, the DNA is TGTGCCACCAGCAGGGGGTTAGCGGTCAACACAGATACGCAGTATTTT.

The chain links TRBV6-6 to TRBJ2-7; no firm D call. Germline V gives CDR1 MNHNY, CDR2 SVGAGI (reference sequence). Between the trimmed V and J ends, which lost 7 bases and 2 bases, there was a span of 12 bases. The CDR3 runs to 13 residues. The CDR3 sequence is CASMRGEAYEQYV. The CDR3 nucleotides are TGTGCCAGCATGAGAGGTGAAGCCTACGAGCAGTACGTC.

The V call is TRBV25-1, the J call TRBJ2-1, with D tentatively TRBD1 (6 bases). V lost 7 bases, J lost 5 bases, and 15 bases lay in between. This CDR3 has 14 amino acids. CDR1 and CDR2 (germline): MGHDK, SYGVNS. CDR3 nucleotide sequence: TGTGCCAGCAAGTTAGAGGGGGTCCACAATGAGCAGTTCTTC. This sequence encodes CASKLEGVHNEQFF.

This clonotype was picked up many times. The CDR3 sequence is CASSLARHGNEQFF. The CDR3 DNA reads as TGTGCCAGCAGCTTAGCTCGACATGGCAATGAGCAGTTCTTC. V usage is TRBV7-2 and J usage is TRBJ2-1; no clear D. Germline lookup yields CDR1 SGHTA and CDR2 FQGNSA. The V gene lost 0 bases and the J gene lost 6 bases, with 9 bases spanning the gap. This CDR3 contains 14 residues.

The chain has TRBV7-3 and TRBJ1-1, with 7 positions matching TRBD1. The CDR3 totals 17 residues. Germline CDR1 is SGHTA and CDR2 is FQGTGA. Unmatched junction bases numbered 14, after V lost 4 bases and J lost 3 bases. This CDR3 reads CASSSVTKDRRYTEAFF. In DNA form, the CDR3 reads TGTGCCAGCAGCTCAGTCACTAAGGACAGGCGATACACTGAAGCTTTCTTT. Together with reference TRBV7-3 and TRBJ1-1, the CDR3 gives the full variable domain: GAGVSQTPSNKVTEKGKYVELRCDPISGHTALYWYRQSLGQGPEFLIYFQGTGAADDSGLPNDRFFAVRPEGSVSTLKIQRTERGDSAVYLCASSSVTKDRRYTEAFFGQGTRLTVV.

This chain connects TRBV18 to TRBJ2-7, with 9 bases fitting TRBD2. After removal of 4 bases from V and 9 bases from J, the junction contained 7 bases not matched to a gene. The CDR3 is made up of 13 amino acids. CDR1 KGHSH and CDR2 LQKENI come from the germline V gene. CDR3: CASSRGLASGQYF. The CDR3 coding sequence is TGTGCCAGCTCACGTGGACTAGCGTCCGGGCAGTACTTC.

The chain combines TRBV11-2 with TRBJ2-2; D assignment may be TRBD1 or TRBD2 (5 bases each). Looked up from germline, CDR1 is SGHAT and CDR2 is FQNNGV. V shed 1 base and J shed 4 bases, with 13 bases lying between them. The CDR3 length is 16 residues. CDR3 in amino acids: CASSLVRGGGTGELFF. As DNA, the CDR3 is TGTGCCAGCAGCTTAGTGAGGGGCGGAGGCACCGGGGAGCTGTTTTTT.

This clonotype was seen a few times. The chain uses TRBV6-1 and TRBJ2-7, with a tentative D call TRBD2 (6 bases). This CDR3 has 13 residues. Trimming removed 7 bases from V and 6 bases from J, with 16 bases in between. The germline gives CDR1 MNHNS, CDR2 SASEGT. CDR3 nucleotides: TGTGCCAGCAATACAATTGGGGGGAGCGAGCAGTACTTC. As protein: CASNTIGGSEQYF.

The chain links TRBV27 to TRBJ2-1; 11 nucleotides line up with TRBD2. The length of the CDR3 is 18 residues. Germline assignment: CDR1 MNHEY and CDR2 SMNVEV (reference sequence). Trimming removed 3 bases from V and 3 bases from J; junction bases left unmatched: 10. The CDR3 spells CASSLTYSGRVVYNEQFF. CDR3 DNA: TGTGCCAGCAGTTTGACGTATAGCGGGAGGGTGGTCTACAATGAGCAGTTCTTC.

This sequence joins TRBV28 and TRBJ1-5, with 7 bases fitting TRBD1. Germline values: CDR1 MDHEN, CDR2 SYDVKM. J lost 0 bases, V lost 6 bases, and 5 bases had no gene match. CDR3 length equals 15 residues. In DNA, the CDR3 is TGTGCCAGCAGCACAGGGGCGTATAGCAATCAGCCCCAGCATTTT. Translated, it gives CASSTGAYSNQPQHF.

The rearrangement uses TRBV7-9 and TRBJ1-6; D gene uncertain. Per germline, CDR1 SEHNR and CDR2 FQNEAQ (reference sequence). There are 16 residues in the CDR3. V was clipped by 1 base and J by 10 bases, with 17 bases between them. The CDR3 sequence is CASSLVSSFRGSPLHF. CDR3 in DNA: TGTGCCAGCAGCTTAGTCTCGAGTTTTCGGGGATCACCCCTCCACTTT.

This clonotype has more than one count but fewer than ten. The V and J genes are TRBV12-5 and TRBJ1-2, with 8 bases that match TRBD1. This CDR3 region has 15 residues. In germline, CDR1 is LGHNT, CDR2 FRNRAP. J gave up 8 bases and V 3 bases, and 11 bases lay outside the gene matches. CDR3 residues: CASGFSGGANRGYTF. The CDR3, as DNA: TGTGCTAGTGGTTTTTCAGGGGGCGCGAATCGGGGCTACACCTTC.

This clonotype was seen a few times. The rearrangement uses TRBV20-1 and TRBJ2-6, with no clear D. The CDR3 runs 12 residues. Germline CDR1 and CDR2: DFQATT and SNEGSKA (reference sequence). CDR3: CSAIAGANVLTF. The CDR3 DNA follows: TGCAGCGCCATAGCTGGGGCCAACGTCCTGACTTTC.

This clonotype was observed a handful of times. The CDR3 is CASSQVSADTQYF. The CDR3 bases are TGCGCCAGCAGCCAAGTTTCTGCAGATACGCAGTATTTT. The rearrangement joins TRBV4-1 to TRBJ2-3; D gene unclear. The ends were cut back, 1 base at V and 4 bases at J, with 6 bases in the middle. Germline CDR1 is MGHRA and CDR2 is YSYEKL. The CDR3 runs 13 residues.

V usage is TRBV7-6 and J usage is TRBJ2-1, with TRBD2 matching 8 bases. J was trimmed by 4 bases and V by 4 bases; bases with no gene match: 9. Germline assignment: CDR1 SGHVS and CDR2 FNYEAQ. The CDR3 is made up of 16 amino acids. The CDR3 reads CASSSVSGKRYNEQFF. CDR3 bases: TGTGCCAGCAGCTCAGTTAGCGGGAAAAGGTACAATGAGCAGTTCTTC.

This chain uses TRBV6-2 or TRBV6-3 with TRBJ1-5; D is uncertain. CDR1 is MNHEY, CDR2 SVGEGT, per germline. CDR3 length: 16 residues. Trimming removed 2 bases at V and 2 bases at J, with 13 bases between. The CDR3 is CASSYIAGNGNQPQHF. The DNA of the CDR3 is TGTGCCAGCAGTTACATAGCAGGTAATGGCAATCAGCCCCAGCATTTT.

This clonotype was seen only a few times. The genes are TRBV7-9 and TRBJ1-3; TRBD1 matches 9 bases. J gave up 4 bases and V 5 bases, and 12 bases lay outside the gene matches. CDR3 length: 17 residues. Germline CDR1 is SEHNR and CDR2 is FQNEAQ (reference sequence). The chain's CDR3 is CASSPTRDREAGNTIYF. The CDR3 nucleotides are TGTGCCAGCAGCCCTACCCGGGACAGGGAGGCCGGAAACACCATATATTTT. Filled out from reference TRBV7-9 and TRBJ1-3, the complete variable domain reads DTGVSQNPRHKITKRGQNVTFRCDPISEHNRLYWYRQTLGQGPEFLTYFQNEAQLEKSRLLSDRFSAERPKGSFSTLEIQRTEQGDSAMYLCASSPTRDREAGNTIYFGEGSWLTVV.

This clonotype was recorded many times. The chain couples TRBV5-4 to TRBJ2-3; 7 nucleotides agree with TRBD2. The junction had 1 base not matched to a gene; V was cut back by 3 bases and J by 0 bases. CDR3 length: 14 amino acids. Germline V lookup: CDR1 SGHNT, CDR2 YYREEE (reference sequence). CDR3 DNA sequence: TGTGCCAGCAGCTCGACTAGCAGCACAGATACGCAGTATTTT. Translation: CASSSTSSTDTQYF.

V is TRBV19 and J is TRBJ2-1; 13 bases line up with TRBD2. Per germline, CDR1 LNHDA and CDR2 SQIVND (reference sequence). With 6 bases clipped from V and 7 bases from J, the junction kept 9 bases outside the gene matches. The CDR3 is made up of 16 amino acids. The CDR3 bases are TGTGCCAGTAGCCGATGGGGGACTAGCGGGGTAAATGAGCAGTTCTTC. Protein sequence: CASSRWGTSGVNEQFF. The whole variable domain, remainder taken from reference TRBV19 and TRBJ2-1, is DGGITQSPKYLFRKEGQNVTLSCEQNLNHDAMYWYRQDPGQGLRLIYYSQIVNDFQKGDIAEGYSVSREKKESFPLTVTSAQKNPTAFYLCASSRWGTSGVNEQFFGPGTRLTVL.

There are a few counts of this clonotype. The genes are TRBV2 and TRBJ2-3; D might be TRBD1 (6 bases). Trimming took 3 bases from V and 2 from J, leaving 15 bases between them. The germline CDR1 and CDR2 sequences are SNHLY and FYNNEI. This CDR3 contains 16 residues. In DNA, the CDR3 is TGTGCCAGCAGTGACTCGCCAGGGGAGACCACAGATACGCAGTATTTT. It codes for CASSDSPGETTDTQYF.

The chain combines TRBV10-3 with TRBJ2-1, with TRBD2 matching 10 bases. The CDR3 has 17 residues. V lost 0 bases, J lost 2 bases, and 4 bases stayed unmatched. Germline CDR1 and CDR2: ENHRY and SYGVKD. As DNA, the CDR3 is TGTGCCATCAGTGAGTCCACTAGCGGGGCCACCTACAATGAGCAGTTCTTC. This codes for CAISESTSGATYNEQFF.

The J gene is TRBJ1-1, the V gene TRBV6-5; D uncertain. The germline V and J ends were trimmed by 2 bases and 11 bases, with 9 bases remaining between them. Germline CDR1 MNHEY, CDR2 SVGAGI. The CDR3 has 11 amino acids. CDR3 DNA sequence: TGTGCCAGCAGTTACGTAGGGCGGGCTTTCTTT. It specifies CASSYVGRAFF.

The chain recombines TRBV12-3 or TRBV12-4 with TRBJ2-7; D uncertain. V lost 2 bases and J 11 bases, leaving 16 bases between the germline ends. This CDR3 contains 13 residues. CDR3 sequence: CASSLSPTDREYF. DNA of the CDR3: TGTGCCAGCAGTTTATCCCCAACGGACCGAGAGTACTTC.

The CDR3, as DNA: TGTGCCAGCAGCTTAGAGGTCAACTCGGTGGGGGAGACCCAGTACTTC. Translating gives CASSLEVNSVGETQYF. The chain uses TRBV7-9 and TRBJ2-5; D gene ambiguous. Per germline, CDR1 SEHNR and CDR2 FQNEAQ (reference sequence). The CDR3 has 16 residues. V dropped 1 base and J dropped 5 bases, with 17 bases sitting between them.

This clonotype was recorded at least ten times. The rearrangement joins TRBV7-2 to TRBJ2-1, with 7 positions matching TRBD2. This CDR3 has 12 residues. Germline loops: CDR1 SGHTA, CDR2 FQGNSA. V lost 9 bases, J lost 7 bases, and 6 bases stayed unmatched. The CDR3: CARRGSGNEQFF. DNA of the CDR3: TGTGCCAGGCGGGGGAGCGGTAATGAGCAGTTCTTC.

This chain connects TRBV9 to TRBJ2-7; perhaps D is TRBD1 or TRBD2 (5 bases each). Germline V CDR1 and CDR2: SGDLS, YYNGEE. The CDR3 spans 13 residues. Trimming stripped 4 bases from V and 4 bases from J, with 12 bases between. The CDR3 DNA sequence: TGTGCCAGCAGCCCCCGCGAGGGGTACGAGCAGTACTTC. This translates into CASSPREGYEQYF.

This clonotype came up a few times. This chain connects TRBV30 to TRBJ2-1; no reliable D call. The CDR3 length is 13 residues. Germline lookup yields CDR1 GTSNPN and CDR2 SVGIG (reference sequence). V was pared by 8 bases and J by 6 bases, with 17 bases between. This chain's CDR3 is CAGKRVLVNEQFF. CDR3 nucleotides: TGTGCCGGAAAAAGGGTGTTGGTCAATGAGCAGTTCTTC. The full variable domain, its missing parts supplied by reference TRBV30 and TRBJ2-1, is SQTIHQWPATLVQPVGSPLSLECTVEGTSNPNLYWYRQAAGRGLQLLFYSVGIGQISSEVPQNLSASRPQDRQFILSSKKLLLSDSGFYLCAGKRVLVNEQFFGPGTRLTVL.

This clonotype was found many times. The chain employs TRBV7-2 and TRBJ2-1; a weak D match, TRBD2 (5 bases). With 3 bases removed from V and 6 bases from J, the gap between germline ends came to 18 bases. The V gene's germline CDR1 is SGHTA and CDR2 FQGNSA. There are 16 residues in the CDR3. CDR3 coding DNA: TGTGCCAGCAGCTTTTCCCCCGGCCTTGAGGGCAATGAGCAGTTCTTC. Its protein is CASSFSPGLEGNEQFF.

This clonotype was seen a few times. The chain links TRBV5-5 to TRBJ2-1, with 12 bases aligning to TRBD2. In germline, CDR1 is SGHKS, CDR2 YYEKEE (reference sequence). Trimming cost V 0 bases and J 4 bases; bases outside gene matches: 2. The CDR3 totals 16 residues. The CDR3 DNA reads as TGTGCCAGCAGCTTGGCTGGACTAGCGGGGTACAATGAGCAGTTCTTC. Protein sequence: CASSLAGLAGYNEQFF.